The present T cell receptor (beta chain) was sequenced within a study of T cell changes during pregnancy in multiple sclerosis (dated by TCRdb to the late 2010s). In terms of the full investigation: The study looked at changes in the T cell repertoire across pregnancy in women with multiple sclerosis.

This clone came up once. Its antigen target is currently unknown. Base-call qualities are not available, and no considerably larger clone is one nucleotide away. Counted from cysteine to phenylalanine, this CDR3 has 16 amino acids. The retained sequence is limited to the CDR3, 48 bases, with the frame set at the first base. CDR1 and CDR2, looked up from the germline V gene, are SGHVS and FNYEAQ. Relative to germline, V is missing 6 bases and J is missing 2 bases, with 9 bases of the junction outside any gene match. The library was produced with the immunoSEQ multiplex PCR assay. The immuneACCESS repertoire file appears here via TCRdb, limited to in-frame rearrangements. These files lack a portion of the clones; in checked studies, under half of the deficit traces to unresolved V genes, and the cause of the others is not known. The sample records tens of thousands of clones, around 91% of which are singletons. Jointly, the top ten make up around 0.64% of the sample.

This receptor chain uses TRBV7-6 and TRBJ1-4; TRBD1 matches 7 bases in the middle. The sample was peripheral blood, taken in the third trimester of pregnancy. The clonotype comes from a female donor in good health, enrolled as a control in a pregnancy study. The DNA sequence is given as TGTGCCAGCAGGGAGGGGGCATCTGGGACTAATGAAAAACTGTTTTTT. Translated, it gives CASREGASGTNEKLFF.